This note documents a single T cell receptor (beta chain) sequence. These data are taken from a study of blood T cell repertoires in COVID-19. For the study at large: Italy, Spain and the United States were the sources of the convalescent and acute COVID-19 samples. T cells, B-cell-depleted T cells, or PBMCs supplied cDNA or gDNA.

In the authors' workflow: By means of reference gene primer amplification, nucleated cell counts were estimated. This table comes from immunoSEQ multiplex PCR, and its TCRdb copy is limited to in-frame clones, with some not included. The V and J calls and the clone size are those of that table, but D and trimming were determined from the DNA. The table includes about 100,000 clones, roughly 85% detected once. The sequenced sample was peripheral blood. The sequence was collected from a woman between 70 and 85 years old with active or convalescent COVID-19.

CDR3 sequence (DNA): TGCGCCAGCAGCCTGTCGACAGGGAACAATCAGCCCCAGCATTTT. It encodes CASSLSTGNNQPQHF. The chain couples TRBV4-3 to TRBJ1-5; 7 bases match TRBD1. Trimming took 4 bases from V and 3 from J; bases not matched to a gene: 6. Germline lookup yields CDR1 LGHNA and CDR2 YSLEER. The CDR3 extends over 15 amino acids.